This T cell receptor beta chain was captured in a study of vaccination and CD4 T cells after COVID-19. Study as a whole: Post-vaccine sampling followed dose two by a median roughly 76 days (range 14 to 241).

The V and J ends lost 3 bases and 6 bases, in that order; junction bases with no gene match: 5. The CDR3 totals 13 residues. CDR1 and CDR2 from the germline V gene are SGDLS and YYNGEE. Stated treatment: approximately nine-day PBMC culture with coronavirus spike peptide pools or control peptides (ViraFEST assay). The Oncomine TCR Beta short-read assay was applied to DNA of cultured CD4+ T cells. TCRdb reprocessed the PCR reads via MiXCR and lists one record per CDR3 protein. The sample contains about 11,000 distinct CDR3 sequences, less than 35% of which appear only once. For this clonotype: Its specificity is unknown.

Sequenced sample: cultured CD4+ T cells from blood. The chain employs TRBV9 and TRBJ1-1; 7 bases are a match to TRBD1. This TCR derives from a human donor with COVID-19. The CDR3 protein is CASSARQGAEAFF. The CDR3 nucleotides are TGTGCCAGCAGCGCCCGACAGGGTGCTGAAGCTTTCTTT.